A single sample is the source of the 7 T cell receptor beta chains below, sequenced in a study of T cell repertoires in cytomegalovirus infection. TCRdb fed the reads into MiXCR, producing one record per CDR3 protein. The repertoire holds 250,000 to 300,000 distinct CDR3 sequences, with roughly a fifth as singletons. The antigens these receptors bind are not known. The sample here was cultured PBMCs, taken from culture after CMV antigen stimulation. The receptors originated from a human donor in good health (CMV status not recorded). Some clones in this sample may be carry-over from other donors' samples.

As to this clonotype: One end of the junction is discordant with germline, which a read error may explain. V usage is TRBV19 and J usage is TRBJ2-1; 9 bases are shared with TRBD1. CDR3 size: 13 residues. CDR1 is LNHDA and CDR2 is SQIVND in the germline V gene (reference sequence). CDR3 amino acids: CASSRTGAEPQFF. DNA of the CDR3: TGTGCCAGCAGTAGGACAGGGGCCGAGCCCCAGTTCTTC. The full variable domain, rest sourced from reference TRBV19 and TRBJ2-1, is DGGITQSPKYLFRKEGQNVTLSCEQNLNHDAMYWYRQDPGQGLRLIYYSQIVNDFQKGDIAEGYSVSREKKESFPLTVTSAQKNPTAFYLCASSRTGAEPQFFGPGTRLTVL.

This clonotype was seen a handful of times. V gene TRBV4-2 combines with J gene TRBJ2-5; D unclear. Germline V CDR1 and CDR2: LGHNA, YNFKEQ. V was cut by 2 bases and J by 2 bases, with 6 bases left in between. The CDR3 has 13 amino acids. The CDR3 region has the DNA TGTGCCAGCAGCCAATCACTACAAGAGACCCAGTACTTC. Protein sequence: CASSQSLQETQYF.

This clonotype appeared many times. The chain combines TRBV6-2 or TRBV6-3 with TRBJ2-1, with a possible D match to TRBD2 (5 bases). Germline V gene lookup returns CDR1 MNHEY and CDR2 SVGEGT. The CDR3 is 14 amino acids. The ends were cut back, 3 bases at V and 0 bases at J, with 6 bases in the middle. CDR3 nucleotide sequence: TGTGCCAGCAGTTATGGAGGCTCCTACAATGAGCAGTTCTTC. It encodes CASSYGGSYNEQFF.

Only a few counts were recorded for this clonotype. This chain joins TRBV7-2 and TRBJ2-1; D is perhaps TRBD2 (5 bases). The CDR3 contains 16 residues. The V end lost 3 bases, the J end lost 4 bases, and 16 bases lay between the germline ends. CDR1 and CDR2 (germline): SGHTA, FQGNSA. The CDR3 spells CASSFPSGLGYNEQFF. The CDR3 coding sequence is TGTGCCAGCAGCTTTCCGAGCGGCCTTGGTTACAATGAGCAGTTCTTC.

This clonotype was seen many times. V is TRBV7-2 and J is TRBJ2-1; D tentatively reads TRBD1 or TRBD2 (7 bases each). The CDR3 is made up of 14 amino acids. Between the trimmed V and J ends, which lost 9 bases and 7 bases, there was a span of 19 bases. Per germline, CDR1 SGHTA and CDR2 FQGNSA. This chain's CDR3 is CASRGGGSRNEQFF. CDR3 nucleotides: TGTGCCAGTCGAGGGGGCGGGAGTAGGAATGAGCAGTTCTTC.

In its sample, this clonotype was seen many times. The rearrangement joins TRBV7-2 to TRBJ2-7, with 7 bases that match TRBD2. Germline CDR1 reads SGHTA; CDR2 reads FQGNSA. The CDR3 loop spans 17 amino acids. Trimming took 5 bases from V and 1 from J; bases not matched to a gene: 14. The CDR3 protein is CASSPHPRERSSYEQYF. The CDR3 nucleotides are TGTGCCAGCAGCCCCCACCCGCGGGAGCGGAGTTCCTACGAGCAGTACTTC.

This clonotype was counted a few times. This chain links TRBV19 with TRBJ2-3; unclear D gene. Germline CDR1 LNHDA, CDR2 SQIVND (reference sequence). This CDR3 region has 13 residues. The V and J ends lost 8 bases and 6 bases respectively, with 15 bases between them. CDR3 residues: CASGFELSDTQYF. The CDR3 region has the DNA TGTGCCAGTGGGTTTGAATTGTCGGATACGCAGTATTTT.